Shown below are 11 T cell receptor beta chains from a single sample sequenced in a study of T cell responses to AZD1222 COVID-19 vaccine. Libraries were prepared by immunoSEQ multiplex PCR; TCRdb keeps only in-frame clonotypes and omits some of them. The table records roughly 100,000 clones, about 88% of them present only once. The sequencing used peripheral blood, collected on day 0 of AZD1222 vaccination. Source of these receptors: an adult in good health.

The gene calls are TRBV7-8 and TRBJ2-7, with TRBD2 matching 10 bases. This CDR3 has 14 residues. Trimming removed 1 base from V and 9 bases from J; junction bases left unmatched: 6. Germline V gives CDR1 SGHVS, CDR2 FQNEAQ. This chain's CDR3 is CASSLGTSGQRQYF. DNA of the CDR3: TGTGCCAGCAGCTTAGGGACTAGCGGTCAAAGGCAGTACTTC.

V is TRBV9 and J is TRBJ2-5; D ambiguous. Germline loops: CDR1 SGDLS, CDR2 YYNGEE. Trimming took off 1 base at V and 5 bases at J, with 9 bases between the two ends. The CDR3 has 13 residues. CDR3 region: CASSVRGIETQYF. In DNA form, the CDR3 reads TGTGCCAGCAGCGTACGTGGGATTGAGACCCAGTACTTC. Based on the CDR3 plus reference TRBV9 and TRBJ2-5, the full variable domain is DSGVTQTPKHLITATGQRVTLRCSPRSGDLSVYWYQQSLDQGLQFLIQYYNGEERAKGNILERFSAQQFPDLHSELNLSSLELGDSALYFCASSVRGIETQYFGPGTRLLVL.

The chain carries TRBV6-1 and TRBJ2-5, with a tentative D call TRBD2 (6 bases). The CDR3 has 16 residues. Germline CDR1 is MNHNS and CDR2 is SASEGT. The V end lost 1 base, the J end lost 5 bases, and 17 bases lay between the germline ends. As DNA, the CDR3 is TGTGCCAGCAGTGAAGACCCGGGACTGCCAAGGGAGACCCAGTACTTC. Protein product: CASSEDPGLPRETQYF.

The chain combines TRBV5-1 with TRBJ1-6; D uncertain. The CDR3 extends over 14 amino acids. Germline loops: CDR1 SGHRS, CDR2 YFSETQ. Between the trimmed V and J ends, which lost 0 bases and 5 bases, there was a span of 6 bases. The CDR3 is CASSLVSDNSPLHF. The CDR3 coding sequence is TGCGCCAGCAGCTTGGTTTCAGATAATTCACCCCTCCACTTT.

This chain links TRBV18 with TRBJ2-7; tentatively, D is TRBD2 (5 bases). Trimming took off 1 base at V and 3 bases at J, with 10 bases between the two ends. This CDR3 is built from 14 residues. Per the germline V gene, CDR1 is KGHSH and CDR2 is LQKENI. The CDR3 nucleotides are TGTGCCAGCTCACCACTCCCTCGGGGCTACGAGCAGTACTTC. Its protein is CASSPLPRGYEQYF.

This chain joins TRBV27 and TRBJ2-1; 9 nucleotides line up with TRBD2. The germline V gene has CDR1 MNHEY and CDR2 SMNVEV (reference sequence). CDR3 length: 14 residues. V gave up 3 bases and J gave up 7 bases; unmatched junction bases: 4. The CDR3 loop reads CASSFPAGGNEQFF. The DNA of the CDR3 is TGTGCCAGCAGTTTTCCAGCGGGGGGAAATGAGCAGTTCTTC.

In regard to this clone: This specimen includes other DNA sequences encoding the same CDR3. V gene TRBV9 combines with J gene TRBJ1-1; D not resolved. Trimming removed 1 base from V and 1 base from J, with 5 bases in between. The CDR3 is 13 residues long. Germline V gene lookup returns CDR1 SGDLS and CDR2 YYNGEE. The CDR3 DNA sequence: TGTGCCAGCAGCGTAAGTAGGAACACTGAAGCTTTCTTT. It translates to CASSVSRNTEAFF. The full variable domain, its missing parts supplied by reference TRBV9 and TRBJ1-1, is DSGVTQTPKHLITATGQRVTLRCSPRSGDLSVYWYQQSLDQGLQFLIQYYNGEERAKGNILERFSAQQFPDLHSELNLSSLELGDSALYFCASSVSRNTEAFFGQGTRLTVV.

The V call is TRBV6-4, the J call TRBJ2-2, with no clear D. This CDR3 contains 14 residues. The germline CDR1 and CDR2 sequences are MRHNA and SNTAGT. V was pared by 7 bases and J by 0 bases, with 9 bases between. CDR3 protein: CASKKFANTGELFF. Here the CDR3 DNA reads TGTGCCAGCAAAAAGTTCGCGAACACCGGGGAGCTGTTTTTT.

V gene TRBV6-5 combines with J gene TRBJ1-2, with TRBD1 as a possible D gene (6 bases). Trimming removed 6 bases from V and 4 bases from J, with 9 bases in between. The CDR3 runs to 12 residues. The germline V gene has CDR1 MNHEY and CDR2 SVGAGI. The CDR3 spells CASRVDSYGYTF. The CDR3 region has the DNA TGTGCCAGCAGGGTGGACAGCTATGGCTACACCTTC.

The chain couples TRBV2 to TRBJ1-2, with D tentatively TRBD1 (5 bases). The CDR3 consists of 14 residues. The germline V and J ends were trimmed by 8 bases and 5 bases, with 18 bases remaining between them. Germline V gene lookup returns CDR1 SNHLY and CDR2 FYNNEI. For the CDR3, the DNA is TGTGCCAGCCTTTCTGTTACAGGAATTTATGGCTACACCTTC. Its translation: CASLSVTGIYGYTF.

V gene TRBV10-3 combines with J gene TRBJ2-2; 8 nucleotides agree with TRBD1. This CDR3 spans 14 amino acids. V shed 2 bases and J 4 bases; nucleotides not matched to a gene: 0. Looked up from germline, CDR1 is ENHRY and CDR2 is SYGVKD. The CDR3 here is CAISETGGTGELFF. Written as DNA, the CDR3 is TGTGCCATCAGTGAGACAGGGGGCACCGGGGAGCTGTTTTTT.